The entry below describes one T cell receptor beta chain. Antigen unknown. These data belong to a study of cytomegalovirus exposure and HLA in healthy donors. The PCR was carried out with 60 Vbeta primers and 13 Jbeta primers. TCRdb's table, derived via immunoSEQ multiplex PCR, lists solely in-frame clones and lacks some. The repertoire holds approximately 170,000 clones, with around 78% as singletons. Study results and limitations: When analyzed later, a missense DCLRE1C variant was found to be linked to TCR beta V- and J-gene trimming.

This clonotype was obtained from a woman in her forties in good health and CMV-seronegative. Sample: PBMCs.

CDR3 nucleotides: TGTGCCAGCAGTTCGACAGTCCTAGCCAAAAACATTCAGTACTTC. It is translated as CASSSTVLAKNIQYF. The rearrangement joins TRBV28 to TRBJ2-4; D is perhaps TRBD1 (5 bases). CDR3 size: 15 residues. Germline V gene data show CDR1 as MDHEN and CDR2 as SYDVKM. V dropped 4 bases and J dropped 0 bases, with 10 bases sitting between them.